These 27 T cell receptor beta chains were sequenced from one sample in a study of T-cell memory formation after mild COVID-19. TCRdb reanalysed the 5' RACE reads using MiXCR and keeps one entry per CDR3 protein. The sample lists roughly 62,000 distinct CDR3 sequences, 9.3% seen once, with 1% to 1.4% in the top ten. Material: PBMCs or a T cell subset sorted from them (not recorded which). These receptors all come from a man between 18 and 29 years old who had mild COVID-19 (a few samples of this study predate the infection). Cell type and time point are not known.

This chain connects TRBV4-2 to TRBJ1-2; the D gene is possibly TRBD1 (6 bases). The germline V gene has CDR1 LGHNA and CDR2 YNFKEQ. The CDR3 extends over 15 amino acids. With 0 bases removed from V and 5 bases from J, the gap between germline ends came to 13 bases. The CDR3 region is CASSQDPGQPYGYTF. CDR3 coding DNA: TGTGCCAGCAGCCAAGATCCAGGACAGCCATATGGCTACACCTTC.

The sample holds a few counts of this clonotype. V gene TRBV5-4 combines with J gene TRBJ2-1; no definite D call. Deletions cut 0 bases from V and 10 bases from J, with 8 bases between. Germline-derived CDR1 and CDR2 are SGHNT and YYREEE (reference sequence). The length of the CDR3 is 12 residues. DNA for the CDR3: TGTGCCAGCAGCTTGGCCAACGGGGAGCAGTTCTTC. This codes for CASSLANGEQFF.

In this sample, this clonotype turned up many times. This rearrangement joins TRBV4-3 to TRBJ2-2; 7 bases match TRBD1. CDR1 is LGHNA and CDR2 is YSLEER in the germline V gene. There are 16 residues in the CDR3. The V segment lost 4 bases and the J segment 2 bases; nucleotides outside the gene matches: 7. Here the CDR3 DNA reads TGCGCCAGCAGCCGACGGGACAGTCAAAACACCGGGGAGCTGTTTTTT. Translated: CASSRRDSQNTGELFF.

The V gene is TRBV27, the J gene TRBJ1-1, with D unclear. CDR1 is MNHEY, CDR2 SMNVEV, per germline (reference sequence). The ends were cut back, 5 bases at V and 1 base at J, with 8 bases in the middle. The CDR3 is made up of 13 amino acids. CDR3 in amino acids: CASSRQRNTEAFF. CDR3 DNA sequence: TGTGCCAGCAGTAGACAAAGGAACACTGAAGCTTTCTTT.

The gene calls are TRBV7-9 and TRBJ2-5; D is ambiguous. Trimming removed 5 bases at V and 0 bases at J, with 13 bases between. The CDR3 spans 15 residues. Germline CDR1 reads SEHNR; CDR2 reads FQNEAQ (reference sequence). The CDR3 nucleotides read TGTGCCAGCAGCGTTCTCATGGGGAACCAAGAGACCCAGTACTTC. Its protein is CASSVLMGNQETQYF.

This clonotype was observed a few times. This chain uses TRBV6-2 or TRBV6-3 with TRBJ1-5; a possible D gene is TRBD1 (6 bases). Germline loops: CDR1 MNHEY, CDR2 SVGEGT. The length of the CDR3 is 16 residues. V lost 6 bases and J 7 bases, leaving 22 bases between the germline ends. This CDR3 reads CASSHGSGGGRQPQHF. CDR3 sequence (DNA): TGTGCCAGCAGCCACGGGTCTGGGGGCGGTCGGCAGCCCCAGCATTTT.

V and J are TRBV5-1 and TRBJ1-1; 7 bases map to TRBD1. The germline V gene encodes CDR1 SGHRS and CDR2 YFSETQ. Trimming cost V 1 base and J 2 bases; bases outside gene matches: 2. The CDR3 is 14 amino acids. DNA of the CDR3: TGCGCCAGCAGCTTGACAGGGGCAAACACTGAAGCTTTCTTT. Its protein is CASSLTGANTEAFF.

This clonotype was recorded at least ten times. V is TRBV7-9 and J is TRBJ2-3; 9 nucleotides match TRBD1. Per germline, CDR1 SEHNR and CDR2 FQNEAQ (reference sequence). V was clipped by 5 bases and J by 2 bases; unmatched bases: 2. This CDR3 contains 14 residues. CDR3: CASSGTGSTDTQYF. The CDR3 nucleotides are TGTGCCAGCAGCGGGACAGGGTCCACAGATACGCAGTATTTT.

As concerns this clonotype: One end of the junction is discordant with germline, which a read error may explain. The gene calls are TRBV20-1 and TRBJ2-3; 8 bases map to TRBD2. This CDR3 has 15 amino acids. The germline V gene has CDR1 DFQATT and CDR2 SNEGSKA (reference sequence). The CDR3 sequence: CSAVPGTRGTGTQYF. Here the CDR3 DNA reads TGCAGTGCTGTCCCCGGGACTAGGGGAACAGGTACGCAGTATTTT.

This chain uses TRBV6-2 or TRBV6-3 with TRBJ1-1; 7 bases are shared with TRBD1. V lost 2 bases and J lost 5; bases outside the gene matches: 2. The CDR3 is 13 amino acids. Germline V gene lookup returns CDR1 MNHEY and CDR2 SVGEGT. CDR3 nucleotide sequence: TGTGCCAGCAGTTACCAGGGGGATACTGAAGCTTTCTTT. Its protein product is CASSYQGDTEAFF.

Only a few counts were recorded for this clonotype. The chain couples TRBV7-2 to TRBJ2-3; 7 bases line up with TRBD1. The CDR3 has 15 residues. The V gene's germline CDR1 is SGHTA and CDR2 FQGNSA. The V and J ends lost 5 bases and 1 base, in that order; junction bases with no gene match: 6. This CDR3 is CASSPRQGRTDTQYF. Here the CDR3 DNA reads TGTGCCAGCAGCCCTCGACAGGGTCGCACAGATACGCAGTATTTT.

The CDR3 DNA follows: TGTGCCAGCAGCTTCAGCAGGGTCCAGCCCCAGCATTTT. This gives the protein CASSFSRVQPQHF. The V call is TRBV27, the J call TRBJ1-5; D is perhaps TRBD1 (5 bases). The germline V gene has CDR1 MNHEY and CDR2 SMNVEV (reference sequence). CDR3 size: 13 residues. With 6 bases removed from V and 7 bases from J, the gap between germline ends came to 13 bases.

In its sample, this clonotype was seen a few times. The genes are TRBV28 and TRBJ2-6; no definite D call. The V and J ends lost 1 base and 4 bases respectively, with 17 bases between them. This CDR3 comprises 18 residues. Germline V lookup: CDR1 MDHEN, CDR2 SYDVKM. The CDR3 nucleotides are TGTGCCAGCAGTTTATCCATCTTCGAGGTCCTCGGGGCCAACGTCCTGACTTTC. It specifies CASSLSIFEVLGANVLTF.

This clonotype has a count of ten or more. The chain joins TRBV7-9 to TRBJ2-1, with TRBD2 identical over 11 bases. CDR1 SEHNR and CDR2 FQNEAQ come from the germline V gene (reference sequence). The CDR3 totals 16 residues. J lost 5 bases, V lost 5 bases, and 8 bases had no gene match. CDR3 sequence reads: CASSVPSGGRHNEQFF. CDR3 DNA sequence: TGTGCCAGCAGCGTACCTAGCGGGGGGCGACACAATGAGCAGTTCTTC.

This chain connects TRBV12-3 or TRBV12-4 to TRBJ1-5; D gene uncertain. CDR3 length equals 15 residues. V was cut by 5 bases and J by 4 bases, with 15 bases left in between. CDR3 loop: CASSPKVTGNQPQHF. The CDR3 region has the DNA TGTGCCAGCAGTCCGAAGGTTACCGGGAATCAGCCCCAGCATTTT.

This clonotype was found many times. The V gene is TRBV7-2, the J gene TRBJ1-5; perhaps TRBD1 as D (5 bases). CDR1 is SGHTA, CDR2 FQGNSA, per germline. Between the trimmed V and J ends, which lost 1 base and 11 bases, there was a span of 9 bases. The CDR3 spans 12 residues. In DNA form, the CDR3 reads TGTGCCAGCAGCTTAGGCGGGGGGACCCAGCATTTT. It yields the protein CASSLGGGTQHF.

This clonotype was observed many times. This sequence joins TRBV5-1 and TRBJ2-5, with 8 bases fitting TRBD1. Germline assignment: CDR1 SGHRS and CDR2 YFSETQ. This CDR3 region has 14 residues. The junction had 3 bases not matched to a gene; V was cut back by 4 bases and J by 1 base. The CDR3 nucleotides are TGCGCCAGCAGCAGAGGACAGGGCCAAGAGACCCAGTACTTC. Its translation is CASSRGQGQETQYF.

The chain has TRBV20-1 and TRBJ1-2; D unresolved. Germline CDR1 DFQATT, CDR2 SNEGSKA (reference sequence). Trimming pared 5 bases from V and 8 bases from J, leaving 3 bases between. This CDR3 spans 8 amino acids. The CDR3 region is CSARGYTF. The CDR3 DNA reads TGCAGTGCTCGCGGCTACACCTTC.

This clonotype has more than one count but fewer than ten. The J gene is TRBJ2-2, the V gene TRBV2; unclear D gene. The V and J ends lost 6 bases and 1 base respectively, with 12 bases between them. Germline V gene lookup returns CDR1 SNHLY and CDR2 FYNNEI. The length of the CDR3 is 15 residues. The CDR3 is CASSYTPGNTGELFF. As DNA, the CDR3 is TGTGCCAGCAGCTACACTCCAGGGAACACCGGGGAGCTGTTTTTT. The full variable domain, with the rest looked up from reference TRBV2 and TRBJ2-2, is EPEVTQTPSHQVTQMGQEVILRCVPISNHLYFYWYRQILGQKVEFLVSFYNNEISEKSEIFDDQFSVERPDGSNFTLKIRSTKLEDSAMYFCASSYTPGNTGELFFGEGSRLTVL.

V usage is TRBV7-2 and J usage is TRBJ1-6, with 9 bases that match TRBD1. Losses at the gene ends were 1 base for V and 9 bases for J; bases not matched to a gene: 4. The CDR3 has 15 amino acids. The germline V gene has CDR1 SGHTA and CDR2 FQGNSA. As DNA, the CDR3 is TGTGCCAGCAGCTTAGACGGGACAGGGACTTCACCCCTCCACTTT. Translating it yields CASSLDGTGTSPLHF.

This clonotype turned up a few times. The rearrangement uses TRBV27 and TRBJ1-2; TRBD1 matches 8 bases. After removal of 6 bases from V and 4 bases from J, the junction contained 7 bases not matched to a gene. Per the germline V gene, CDR1 is MNHEY and CDR2 is SMNVEV (reference sequence). This CDR3 contains 14 residues. This chain's CDR3 is CASSPQGGAYGYTF. Written as DNA, the CDR3 is TGTGCCAGCAGCCCACAGGGGGGCGCCTATGGCTACACCTTC.

Ten or more counts support this clonotype. The V call is TRBV24-1, the J call TRBJ1-5; TRBD1 matches at 8 bases. This CDR3 spans 14 amino acids. V lost 7 bases and J lost 5; bases outside the gene matches: 6. Germline assignment: CDR1 KGHDR and CDR2 SFDVKD. The CDR3 is CATSDRGADQPQHF. The CDR3 coding sequence is TGTGCCACCAGCGACAGGGGTGCGGATCAGCCCCAGCATTTT.

CDR3 sequence (DNA): TGTGCCAGCAGCCTCGATAGGGTGGCAGATACGCAGTATTTT. Its protein product is CASSLDRVADTQYF. The rearrangement links TRBV7-2 to TRBJ2-3; D ambiguous. Per germline, CDR1 SGHTA and CDR2 FQGNSA. The CDR3 has 14 residues. Trimming removed 5 bases at V and 4 bases at J, with 13 bases between.

This clonotype was recorded a few times. The chain joins TRBV7-9 to TRBJ2-7; 8 bases are a match to TRBD2. After removal of 5 bases from V and 1 base from J, the junction contained 4 bases not matched to a gene. CDR1 and CDR2 from the germline V gene are SEHNR and FQNEAQ (reference sequence). This CDR3 has 14 amino acids. The CDR3 DNA reads TGTGCCAGCAGCCGGACTAGCTCTTCCTACGAGCAGTACTTC. Its translation: CASSRTSSSYEQYF.

This clonotype was seen a few times. V and J are TRBV5-1 and TRBJ1-4; possibly TRBD1 for D (6 bases). Per the germline V gene, CDR1 is SGHRS and CDR2 is YFSETQ. V gave up 0 bases and J gave up 5 bases, with 11 bases separating them. The CDR3 is made up of 15 amino acids. CDR3 sequence: CASSLASQGNEKLFF. CDR3 nucleotide sequence: TGCGCCAGCAGCTTGGCCAGTCAGGGGAATGAAAAACTGTTTTTT.

This chain connects TRBV18 to TRBJ2-3; D unclear. CDR1 and CDR2 (germline): KGHSH, LQKENI. With 0 bases removed from V and 0 bases from J, the gap between germline ends came to 7 bases. The CDR3 has 15 residues. CDR3 residues: CASSPPGLSTDTQYF. CDR3 bases: TGTGCCAGCTCACCACCAGGGCTTAGCACAGATACGCAGTATTTT.

The chain is built from TRBV19 and TRBJ2-5; no definite D call. The CDR3 is 13 residues long. Germline values: CDR1 LNHDA, CDR2 SQIVND (reference sequence). V lost 5 bases to trimming and J lost 5 bases, with 12 bases between them. The CDR3 here is CASSQGLRETQYF. CDR3 nucleotides: TGTGCCAGTAGTCAAGGTCTACGGGAGACCCAGTACTTC. Full variable domain (remainder filled in from reference TRBV19 and TRBJ2-5): DGGITQSPKYLFRKEGQNVTLSCEQNLNHDAMYWYRQDPGQGLRLIYYSQIVNDFQKGDIAEGYSVSREKKESFPLTVTSAQKNPTAFYLCASSQGLRETQYFGPGTRLLVL.